Each of the 21 T cell receptor beta chains below was sequenced from the same sample in a study of human T cells and chemical hapten exposure. The time point here: pre-sensitization, week 0. Treatment reported: therapeutic diphenylcyclopropenone sensitization with weekly scalp DPC. Using its own MiXCR run on the RACE reads, TCRdb lists one record per CDR3 protein. The table has under 110,000 distinct CDR3 sequences, around 12% seen once. Material: whole blood, obtained in connection with sensitization to the hapten diphenylcyclopropenone (DPC). These receptors were taken from a woman aged 45 to 65 with alopecia areata. Some clones in this sample may be carry-over from other donors' samples.

A few counts support this clonotype. The chain links TRBV20-1 to TRBJ2-7; D is unresolved. Germline V gives CDR1 DFQATT, CDR2 SNEGSKA (reference sequence). The CDR3 covers 12 residues. The V and J ends lost 3 bases and 5 bases respectively, with 11 bases between them. DNA for the CDR3: TGCAGTGCTAGTACCCCCCGAGACGAGCAGTACTTC. This gives the protein CSASTPRDEQYF.

The rearrangement joins TRBV29-1 to TRBJ2-3, with a weak D call TRBD1 (6 bases). Trimming removed 4 bases from V and 5 bases from J, with 16 bases in between. CDR3 length equals 14 residues. CDR1 and CDR2 (germline): SQVTM, ANQGSEA. The CDR3, as DNA: TGCAGCGTTGTCCCCCCTACAGGGAGAGATACGCAGTATTTT. Translating gives CSVVPPTGRDTQYF.

V and J are TRBV12-3 or TRBV12-4 and TRBJ2-2, with D perhaps matching TRBD1 (6 bases). Trimming took 2 bases from V and 6 from J, leaving 13 bases between them. The CDR3 spans 15 residues. The CDR3 region has the DNA TGTGCCAGCAGTTTAAATGGACAGCCGGCCGGGGAGCTGTTTTTT. Amino acids: CASSLNGQPAGELFF.

This clonotype was detected many times. CDR3 sequence: CASSSGTVNRVYGYTF. Written as DNA, the CDR3 is TGTGCCAGCAGTTCCGGGACAGTGAACCGAGTCTATGGCTACACCTTC. This rearrangement joins TRBV6-2 or TRBV6-3 to TRBJ1-2, with 7 bases that match TRBD1. The CDR3 totals 16 residues. The ends lost 4 bases at V and 4 bases at J; junction bases unmatched: 12. Germline-derived CDR1 and CDR2 are MNHEY and SVGEGT.

This clonotype was observed many times. The V call is TRBV28, the J call TRBJ2-7; 7 positions agree with TRBD1. The CDR3 spans 13 residues. With 4 bases clipped from V and 3 bases from J, the junction kept 3 bases outside the gene matches. Germline-derived CDR1 and CDR2 are MDHEN and SYDVKM. The CDR3 sequence: CASSSGTVYEQYF. CDR3 in DNA: TGTGCCAGCAGTTCCGGGACAGTCTACGAGCAGTACTTC. The entire variable domain, with the rest obtained from reference TRBV28 and TRBJ2-7, is as follows: DVKVTQSSRYLVKRTGEKVFLECVQDMDHENMFWYRQDPGLGLRLIYFSYDVKMKEKGDIPEGYSVSREKKERFSLILESASTNQTSMYLCASSSGTVYEQYFGPGTRLTVT.

This sequence joins TRBV20-1 and TRBJ1-2, with unresolved D. Per germline, CDR1 DFQATT and CDR2 SNEGSKA (reference sequence). V lost 5 bases to trimming and J lost 0 bases, with 7 bases between them. The length of the CDR3 is 12 residues. The CDR3 DNA follows: TGCAGTGCTCCCCCATCTAACTATGGCTACACCTTC. Translating gives CSAPPSNYGYTF.

The chain links TRBV4-3 to TRBJ2-7; tentatively, D is TRBD1 or TRBD2 (5 bases each). The CDR3 runs to 13 residues. Between the trimmed V and J ends, which lost 4 bases and 5 bases, there was a span of 12 bases. CDR1 and CDR2 (germline): LGHNA, YSLEER. Here the CDR3 reads CASSPRRGDEQYF. The CDR3 DNA sequence: TGCGCCAGCAGCCCACGCCGAGGGGACGAGCAGTACTTC.

This clonotype was seen only a few times. The V and J genes are TRBV11-2 and TRBJ2-5; 7 bases map to TRBD1. The CDR3 has 16 residues. With V trimmed by 1 base and J by 5 bases, 10 bases remained unmatched. From germline, CDR1 is SGHAT and CDR2 FQNNGV. The CDR3 region is CASSLGYRGGQETQYF. In DNA, the CDR3 is TGTGCCAGCAGCTTAGGGTACAGGGGTGGGCAGGAGACCCAGTACTTC.

This clonotype occurred a few times. J is TRBJ1-5 and V is TRBV5-1, with TRBD1 as a possible D gene (6 bases). The CDR3 totals 16 residues. Germline V gives CDR1 SGHRS, CDR2 YFSETQ. Trimming left V 4 bases short and J 7 bases short, with 21 bases between. The CDR3 is CASSTGQGRDDQPQHF. The CDR3 DNA reads TGCGCCAGCAGCACGGGACAAGGGAGGGATGACCAGCCCCAGCATTTT.

In this sample, this clonotype turned up many times. The rearrangement joins TRBV7-9 to TRBJ2-2; D possibly corresponds to TRBD1 (6 bases). The germline CDR1 and CDR2 sequences are SEHNR and FQNEAQ (reference sequence). The CDR3 length is 15 residues. Trimming removed 11 bases at V and 4 bases at J, with 20 bases between. In DNA form, the CDR3 reads TGTGCCGCGTCGTTGATACAGGGACGCACCGGGGAGCTGTTTTTT. Translating it yields CAASLIQGRTGELFF.

This clonotype has at least ten counts. The chain joins TRBV5-4 to TRBJ2-5, with D possibly TRBD1 on 6 matching bases. V was pared by 4 bases and J by 5 bases, with 18 bases between. From germline, CDR1 is SGHNT and CDR2 YYREEE (reference sequence). The CDR3 has 15 residues. CDR3 nucleotide sequence: TGTGCCAGCAGCAAAGGGGGAGAGGGTCAGGAGACCCAGTACTTC. Its protein is CASSKGGEGQETQYF. Based on the CDR3 plus reference TRBV5-4 and TRBJ2-5, the full variable domain is ETGVTQSPTHLIKTRGQQVTLRCSSQSGHNTVSWYQQALGQGPQFIFQYYREEENGRGNFPPRFSGLQFPNYSSELNVNALELDDSALYLCASSKGGEGQETQYFGPGTRLLVL.

This clonotype was observed a few times. The chain links TRBV20-1 to TRBJ2-1, with TRBD1 matching over 7 bases. With 0 bases clipped from V and 5 bases from J, the junction kept 7 bases outside the gene matches. The length of the CDR3 is 15 residues. In germline, CDR1 is DFQATT, CDR2 SNEGSKA (reference sequence). The CDR3 DNA is TGCAGTGCTAGAGATACAGGGGTTTCCCACAATGAGCAGTTCTTC. This sequence encodes CSARDTGVSHNEQFF.

This clonotype showed up many times. The chain combines TRBV28 with TRBJ1-1; D unresolved. Germline-derived CDR1 and CDR2 are MDHEN and SYDVKM. Trimming removed 6 bases at V and 1 base at J, with 12 bases between. The CDR3 spans 14 residues. The CDR3 here is CASRYRTRNTEAFF. In nucleotides, the CDR3 is TGTGCCAGCAGATACCGGACCCGGAACACTGAAGCTTTCTTT.

The J gene is TRBJ1-1, the V gene TRBV6-6; weak D call: TRBD1 (6 bases). There are 13 residues in the CDR3. Germline CDR1 and CDR2: MNHNY and SVGAGI (reference sequence). V lost 5 bases and J 8 bases, leaving 15 bases between the germline ends. CDR3 sequence reads: CASSRYRAQEAFF. CDR3 in DNA: TGTGCCAGCAGTCGCTACAGGGCCCAGGAAGCTTTCTTT.

Many counts were recorded for this clonotype. This rearrangement joins TRBV6-2 or TRBV6-3 to TRBJ2-3; 10 bases agree with TRBD1. The CDR3 spans 17 residues. The germline gives CDR1 MNHEY, CDR2 SVGEGT. V trimming: 6 bases; J trimming: 1 base; junction bases outside the gene matches: 10. CDR3 nucleotides: TGTGCCAGCAGACCGGAGCAGGGGACAGGGGGCACAGATACGCAGTATTTT. Translated, it gives CASRPEQGTGGTDTQYF.

CDR3 coding DNA: TGTGCCAGCAGTTTAGGGCCGCTCCTTAATGAAAAACTGTTTTTT. Translating gives CASSLGPLLNEKLFF. This sequence joins TRBV12-3 or TRBV12-4 and TRBJ1-4; D unresolved. V lost 1 base, J lost 4 bases, and 10 bases lay in between. The CDR3 loop spans 15 amino acids.

This clonotype was seen ten or more times. The V call is TRBV4-1, the J call TRBJ2-7, with TRBD1 identical over 8 bases. The CDR3 length is 17 residues. Germline CDR1 MGHRA, CDR2 YSYEKL. J lost 2 bases, V lost 5 bases, and 14 bases had no gene match. The CDR3 loop reads CASSFVLDREFPYEQYF. CDR3 bases: TGCGCCAGCAGCTTCGTATTGGACAGGGAGTTCCCCTACGAGCAGTACTTC.

The chain joins TRBV11-2 to TRBJ2-5, with TRBD2 matching over 9 bases. The CDR3 is 13 residues long. V lost 3 bases, J lost 5 bases, and 1 base stayed unmatched. Germline CDR1 reads SGHAT; CDR2 reads FQNNGV. The CDR3 nucleotides are TGTGCCAGCAGCTTCGGACTAGCGGAGACCCAGTACTTC. This encodes CASSFGLAETQYF. The whole variable domain, remainder taken from reference TRBV11-2 and TRBJ2-5, is EAGVAQSPRYKIIEKRQSVAFWCNPISGHATLYWYQQILGQGPKLLIQFQNNGVVDDSQLPKDRFSAERLKGVDSTLKIQPAKLEDSAVYLCASSFGLAETQYFGPGTRLLVL.

This clonotype was observed at least ten times. The rearrangement joins TRBV7-9 to TRBJ2-3, with D unclear. Germline V gives CDR1 SEHNR, CDR2 FQNEAQ (reference sequence). V dropped 5 bases and J dropped 4 bases, with 7 bases sitting between them. There are 12 residues in the CDR3. In nucleotides, the CDR3 is TGTGCCAGCAGCACCACCTCAGATACGCAGTATTTT. This translates into CASSTTSDTQYF.

V usage is TRBV3-1 and J usage is TRBJ1-3; the D gene is possibly TRBD1 (5 bases). This CDR3 contains 15 residues. V lost 4 bases and J 0 bases, leaving 10 bases between the germline ends. Germline V gene data show CDR1 as LGHDT and CDR2 as YNNKEL (reference sequence). CDR3 nucleotides: TGTGCCAGCAGCCGGGGGAGCGACTCTGGAAACACCATATATTTT. This gives the protein CASSRGSDSGNTIYF.

J is TRBJ2-3 and V is TRBV18; possible D gene TRBD2, 6 bases. The length of the CDR3 is 14 residues. Germline loops: CDR1 KGHSH, CDR2 LQKENI. Trimming cost V 5 bases and J 2 bases, with 11 bases left between them. The CDR3 DNA follows: TGTGCCAGCTCAGGGACTTCTTCCACAGATACGCAGTATTTT. Translating it yields CASSGTSSTDTQYF.